This T cell receptor (beta chain) appears in the sequencing data of a study of T cell responses to AZD1222 COVID-19 vaccine. Findings and caveats of the study: Two doses of AZD1222 preceded a rise in Spike-specific TCR breadth and depth. Donors were mostly white British, more females; clonal diversity possibly underestimated.

CDR3 length equals 17 residues. Turning to this clone: Its antigen is currently unknown.

Clones were sequenced by immunoSEQ multiplex PCR, and TCRdb holds only the in-frame ones, with some missing. The data contain about 110,000 clones, around 91% of them singletons. This specimen consisted of peripheral blood, obtained 28 days after the second AZD1222 dose. This receptor was taken from an adult who received the AZD1222 COVID-19 vaccine. The J gene is TRBJ1-1, the V gene TRBV21-1; the table's D call of TRBD1 was not tested on the DNA. TRBV21-1 is deemed a pseudogene. In DNA, the CDR3 is TGTGCCAGCAGCGCGGACAGGACCACGAACATGAACACTGAAGCTTTCTTT. It is translated as CASSADRTTNMNTEAFF.